The 8 T cell receptor beta chains presented below share a single source sample, sequenced in a study of T cells after posttransplantation cyclophosphamide. Generated by immunoSEQ multiplex PCR, the TCRdb table keeps only in-frame clones and is missing some. Of several thousand clones in the sample, roughly 77% were seen once. A marrow graft followed busulfan-fludarabine conditioning, with cyclophosphamide on days +3 and +4. The sequencing here drew on PBMCs, taken 1,400 to 1,500 days after allogeneic stem cell transplant with posttransplant cyclophosphamide. The source is a male patient aged 30 to 39 who received an allogeneic stem cell transplant from a related donor, was CMV-positive, and had acute GVHD only. Some T cells may be supplied by the graft donor.

The chain employs TRBV30 and TRBJ1-1, with D possibly matching TRBD1 (5 bases). The germline gives CDR1 GTSNPN, CDR2 SVGIG (reference sequence). The CDR3 spans 12 residues. V lost 5 bases and J 2 bases, leaving 9 bases between the germline ends. CDR3 region: CAWATGNTEAFF. The CDR3 nucleotides read TGTGCCTGGGCTACAGGAAACACTGAAGCTTTCTTT.

The count of this clone is one. The genes are TRBV18 and TRBJ2-5; D might be TRBD2 (6 bases). Trimming shortened V by 2 bases and J by 1 base, and 11 bases separated the two germline ends. Germline CDR1 is KGHSH and CDR2 is LQKENI. The length of the CDR3 is 15 residues. Here the CDR3 DNA reads TGTGCCAGCTCACCAAAGGGACTCACCCAAGAGACCCAGTACTTC. Protein: CASSPKGLTQETQYF.

This sequence joins TRBV25-1 and TRBJ1-1; possible D gene TRBD1, 6 bases. The CDR3 totals 12 residues. V shed 6 bases and J shed 5 bases, with 10 bases lying between them. In germline, CDR1 is MGHDK, CDR2 SYGVNS. CDR3 in DNA: TGTGCCAGCAGGGGGGCGCGTACTGAAGCTTTCTTT. Translation gives CASRGARTEAFF. The full variable domain, rest sourced from reference TRBV25-1 and TRBJ1-1, is EADIYQTPRYLVIGTGKKITLECSQTMGHDKMYWYQQDPGMELHLIHYSYGVNSTEKGDLSSESTVSRIRTEHFPLTLESARPSHTSQYLCASRGARTEAFFGQGTRLTVV.

This clone was seen only a few times. The V call is TRBV9, the J call TRBJ2-1, with 7 bases that match TRBD2. Germline trimming cut 1 base from V and 5 bases from J; bases unmatched to any gene: 9. CDR1 and CDR2 (germline): SGDLS, YYNGEE. This CDR3 has 16 amino acids. The CDR3 is CASSVWAGELNNEQFF. DNA of the CDR3: TGTGCCAGCAGCGTATGGGCGGGGGAGCTGAACAATGAGCAGTTCTTC.

The chain carries TRBV27 and TRBJ2-7, with TRBD1 identical over 7 bases. Germline CDR1 is MNHEY and CDR2 is SMNVEV (reference sequence). Germline trimming cut 6 bases from V and 5 bases from J; bases unmatched to any gene: 22. The CDR3 has 18 amino acids. The CDR3, as DNA: TGTGCCAGCAGCCTAATGCCCCCGCCATGGACAGGCGTTGACGAGCAGTACTTC. It yields the protein CASSLMPPPWTGVDEQYF.

This sequence joins TRBV5-1 and TRBJ1-6; 8 bases agree with TRBD1. In germline, CDR1 is SGHRS, CDR2 YFSETQ. This CDR3 comprises 16 residues. V lost 0 bases to trimming and J lost 8 bases; unmatched junction nucleotides: 7. In DNA form, the CDR3 reads TGCGCCAGCAGCTTGGAGGCAGGGGGCGCGTATTCACCCCTCCACTTT. This codes for CASSLEAGGAYSPLHF.

This chain uses TRBV10-3 with TRBJ1-1; D unclear. CDR1 and CDR2 (germline): ENHRY, SYGVKD. The CDR3 extends over 13 amino acids. Trimming removed 8 bases at V and 1 base at J, with 11 bases between. The DNA of the CDR3 is TGTGCCATCGGCCCCAATTCGAACACTGAAGCTTTCTTT. Translation gives CAIGPNSNTEAFF.

V gene TRBV10-3 combines with J gene TRBJ1-1, with unresolved D. Trimming cost V 5 bases and J 6 bases, with 13 bases left between them. The germline V gene encodes CDR1 ENHRY and CDR2 SYGVKD. This CDR3 has 13 residues. CDR3 protein: CAISWAGGAEAFF. The CDR3 DNA reads as TGTGCCATCAGTTGGGCAGGCGGGGCTGAAGCTTTCTTT.